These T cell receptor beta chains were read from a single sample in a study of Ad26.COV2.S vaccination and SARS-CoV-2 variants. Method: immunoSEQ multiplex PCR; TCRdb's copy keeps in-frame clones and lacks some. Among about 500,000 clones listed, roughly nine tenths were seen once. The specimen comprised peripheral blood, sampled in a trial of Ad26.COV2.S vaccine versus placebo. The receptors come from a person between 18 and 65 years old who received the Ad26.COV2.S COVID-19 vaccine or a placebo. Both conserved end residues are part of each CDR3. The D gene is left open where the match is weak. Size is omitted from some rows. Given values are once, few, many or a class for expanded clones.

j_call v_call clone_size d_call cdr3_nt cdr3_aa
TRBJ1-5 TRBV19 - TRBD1 TGTGCCACCAAGACAGGGCCGGGACAGCCCCAGCATTTT CATKTGPGQPQHF
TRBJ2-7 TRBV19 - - TGTGCCAGTAGCGGCTTGACCAGCGAGCAGTACTTC CASSGLTSEQYF
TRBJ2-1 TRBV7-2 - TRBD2 TGTGCCAGCAGCGTCCTAGCGGGGCCAGCCTACAATGAGCAGTTCTTC CASSVLAGPAYNEQFF
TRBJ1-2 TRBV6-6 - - TGTGCCAGCAGTTACTCTGATTGGGCCGGGAGCTATGGCTACACCTTC CASSYSDWAGSYGYTF
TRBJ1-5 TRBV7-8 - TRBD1 TGTGCCAGCAGTCAAATAGGCGGGACAGGGGGATTTCAGCCCCAGCATTTT CASSQIGGTGGFQPQHF
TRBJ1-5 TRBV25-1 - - TGTGCCAGCCAGGGGCCTAGCAATCAGCCCCAGCATTTT CASQGPSNQPQHF
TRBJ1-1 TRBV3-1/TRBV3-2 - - TGTGCCAGCAGCCAAGCGCCCCGGACAGAAGCTTTCTTT CASSQAPRTEAFF
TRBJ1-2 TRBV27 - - TGTGCCAGCAGCCCAGCTGGGTATGGGGAGAACTATGGCTACACCTTC CASSPAGYGENYGYTF
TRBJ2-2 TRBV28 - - TGTGCCAGCAGTCCAGCAGTCAACTCCCTCACCGGGGAGCTGTTTTTT CASSPAVNSLTGELFF
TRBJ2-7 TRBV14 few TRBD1 TGTGCCAGCAGCCCAGTTTTAGGACAGGCCCCCTACGAGCAGTACTTC CASSPVLGQAPYEQYF
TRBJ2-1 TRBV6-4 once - TGTGCCAGCAGTGCCGGGACACGTAACAATGAGCAGTTCTTC CASSAGTRNNEQFF
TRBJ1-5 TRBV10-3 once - TGTGCCATCAGTGACAGTAATCAGCCCCAGCATTTT CAISDSNQPQHF
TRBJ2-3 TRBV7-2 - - TGTGCCAGCTGTGTATGCAGGGGGGGCAGTTCGGATACGCAGTATTTT CASCVCRGGSSDTQYF
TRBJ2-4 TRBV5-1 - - TGCGCCAGCAGCCTCGCGGGGGCCCTCGGGGACATTCAGTACTTC CASSLAGALGDIQYF
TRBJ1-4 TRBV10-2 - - TGCGCCAGCAGTGAGCGGGGACGGCTTGCAACTAATGAAAAACTGTTTTTT CASSERGRLATNEKLFF
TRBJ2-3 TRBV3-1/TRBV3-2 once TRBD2 TGTGCCAGCAGTACTATAGCGGGTCCCAGCACAGATACGCAGTATTTT CASSTIAGPSTDTQYF
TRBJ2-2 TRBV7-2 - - TGTGCCAGCAGCCACGGTCGTAACACCGGGGAGCTGTTTTTT CASSHGRNTGELFF
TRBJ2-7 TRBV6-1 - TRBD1 TGTGCCAGCAGTGTTTGGGCCGGGGACAGGCTTTTCTACGAGCAGTACTTC CASSVWAGDRLFYEQYF